This entry lists 28 T cell receptor beta chains sequenced from one sample in a study of cytomegalovirus exposure and HLA in healthy donors. The primer mix had 60 Vbeta and 13 Jbeta primers. The repertoire was sequenced with immunoSEQ multiplex PCR; TCRdb's copy has only in-frame clones and lacks some. Found here are approximately 90,000 clones, 60% to 80% of them singletons; the top ten hold around 2%. The sample comprised PBMCs. These receptor sequences come from a boy under 18 in good health and CMV-seronegative.

This chain connects TRBV6-1 to TRBJ2-1, with TRBD1 matching 9 bases. The CDR3 has 12 residues. The ends lost 4 bases at V and 13 bases at J; junction bases unmatched: 5. Germline-derived CDR1 and CDR2 are MNHNS and SASEGT. The CDR3 DNA reads TGTGCCAGCAGTGGGGGACAGGGTGACCAGTTCTTC. Its translation: CASSGGQGDQFF.

This chain uses TRBV7-9 with TRBJ2-5; perhaps TRBD2 as D (6 bases). V shed 1 base and J shed 2 bases, with 11 bases lying between them. The length of the CDR3 is 15 residues. Germline V CDR1 and CDR2: SEHNR, FQNEAQ (reference sequence). The CDR3 region is CASSLDGGAQETQYF. CDR3 nucleotides: TGTGCCAGCAGCTTAGATGGCGGGGCGCAAGAGACCCAGTACTTC.

This clone was observed once. The chain joins TRBV4-3 to TRBJ1-1; D is unclear. Germline CDR1 and CDR2: LGHNA and YSLEER. CDR3 size: 16 residues. The ends were cut back, 0 bases at V and 1 base at J, with 12 bases in the middle. The CDR3, as DNA: TGCGCCAGCAGCCAAGAACCCGGGAACAGGAACACTGAAGCTTTCTTT. It is translated as CASSQEPGNRNTEAFF.

This clone was detected a few times. The genes are TRBV7-9 and TRBJ2-7; D unresolved. Trimming took 3 bases from V and 0 from J, leaving 9 bases between them. The CDR3 loop spans 14 amino acids. Germline V CDR1 and CDR2: SEHNR, FQNEAQ (reference sequence). CDR3 sequence reads: CASSFPKSSYEQYF. The CDR3 DNA reads as TGTGCCAGCAGCTTTCCCAAATCCTCCTACGAGCAGTACTTC.

The CDR3 coding sequence is TGTGCCAGCAGCTCAGACAGGTACGAGCAGTACTTC. As protein: CASSSDRYEQYF. This chain connects TRBV5-4 to TRBJ2-7, with D tentatively TRBD1 (6 bases). The CDR3 is 12 residues long. Germline CDR1 SGHNT, CDR2 YYREEE (reference sequence). With 3 bases removed from V and 4 bases from J, the gap between germline ends came to 8 bases.

The CDR3 nucleotides are TGTGCCAGCAGTTACTCATCAGGGGGGGGCTACACCTTC. This sequence encodes CASSYSSGGGYTF. This rearrangement joins TRBV6-5 to TRBJ1-2, with 7 bases aligning to TRBD1. Losses at the gene ends were 0 bases for V and 8 bases for J; bases not matched to a gene: 3. Germline CDR1 and CDR2: MNHEY and SVGAGI. The CDR3 is 13 residues long.

V gene TRBV29-1 combines with J gene TRBJ2-3; 9 nucleotides match TRBD2. CDR1 and CDR2 from the germline V gene are SQVTM and ANQGSEA. V lost 5 bases and J lost 0; bases outside the gene matches: 12. The CDR3 spans 17 residues. The CDR3 region is CSVSRLTSGTSTDTQYF. Written as DNA, the CDR3 is TGCAGCGTTTCGCGGCTGACTAGCGGCACTAGCACAGATACGCAGTATTTT.

This clone has a single count. The V gene is TRBV7-3, the J gene TRBJ2-7; TRBD2 matches 8 bases. The CDR3 is made up of 13 amino acids. J gave up 6 bases and V 4 bases, and 5 bases lay outside the gene matches. Germline V CDR1 and CDR2: SGHTA, FQGTGA. CDR3: CASSWGLGAEQYF. The CDR3 bases are TGTGCCAGCAGCTGGGGACTAGGGGCCGAGCAGTACTTC.

This clone occurred once. CDR3 loop: CATSSPVRAGELFF. CDR3 bases: TGTGCCACCAGCTCCCCAGTGAGGGCCGGGGAGCTGTTTTTT. This chain joins TRBV15 and TRBJ2-2, with TRBD2 as a possible D gene (5 bases). The CDR3 has 14 residues. The germline gives CDR1 LNHNV, CDR2 YYDKDF (reference sequence). V lost 5 bases, J lost 6 bases, and 13 bases lay in between.

CDR3 sequence reads: CASSSGLAGGLGQYF. CDR3 coding DNA: TGTGCCAGCAGCTCGGGACTAGCGGGGGGGCTTGGGCAGTACTTC. The rearrangement uses TRBV7-8 and TRBJ2-7; 16 bases agree with TRBD2. Trimming cost V 4 bases and J 9 bases; bases outside gene matches: 6. The CDR3 has 15 amino acids. CDR1 SGHVS and CDR2 FQNEAQ come from the germline V gene.

The V call is TRBV7-9, the J call TRBJ1-5; 7 bases are a match to TRBD1. The V gene's germline CDR1 is SEHNR and CDR2 FQNEAQ (reference sequence). The V and J ends lost 1 base and 0 bases, in that order; junction bases with no gene match: 0. This CDR3 contains 15 residues. This CDR3 is CASSLDRGSNQPQHF. In DNA form, the CDR3 reads TGTGCCAGCAGCTTAGACAGGGGTAGCAATCAGCCCCAGCATTTT.

The V and J genes are TRBV28 and TRBJ2-3; a weak D match, TRBD1 (6 bases). Germline V gives CDR1 MDHEN, CDR2 SYDVKM. This CDR3 region has 16 residues. V gave up 6 bases and J gave up 2 bases, with 18 bases separating them. This CDR3 is CASSPTAGENTDTQYF. The CDR3 region has the DNA TGTGCCAGCAGCCCTACGGCAGGGGAAAACACAGATACGCAGTATTTT.

The V gene is TRBV6-5, the J gene TRBJ2-7, with 7 bases identical to TRBD1. The germline V gene has CDR1 MNHEY and CDR2 SVGAGI. This CDR3 comprises 12 residues. V gave up 6 bases and J gave up 4 bases; unmatched junction bases: 3. The CDR3 DNA is TGTGCCAGCAGCCGACAGGGTTACGAGCAGTACTTC. It is translated as CASSRQGYEQYF.

The chain uses TRBV27 and TRBJ2-7, with 8 bases lining up with TRBD2. The length of the CDR3 is 13 residues. J lost 0 bases, V lost 10 bases, and 5 bases had no gene match. Germline-derived CDR1 and CDR2 are MNHEY and SMNVEV (reference sequence). CDR3 in DNA: TGTGCCACCCAGACTAGCGCCTCCTACGAGCAGTACTTC. Translation gives CATQTSASYEQYF.

CDR3 nucleotides: TGTGCCAGCAGCTGGTCTAGCGGGAGGGCCTACGAGCAGTACTTC. Its translation: CASSWSSGRAYEQYF. The rearrangement links TRBV13 to TRBJ2-7; 12 nucleotides agree with TRBD2. The CDR3 runs to 15 residues. Trimming cost V 4 bases and J 2 bases; bases outside gene matches: 3. Looked up from germline, CDR1 is PRHDT and CDR2 is FYEKMQ (reference sequence). Complete variable domain (other parts from reference TRBV13 and TRBJ2-7): AAGVIQSPRHLIKEKRETATLKCYPIPRHDTVYWYQQGPGQDPQFLISFYEKMQSDKGSIPDRFSAQQFSDYHSELNMSSLELGDSALYFCASSWSSGRAYEQYFGPGTRLTVT.

The chain recombines TRBV18 with TRBJ1-1, with TRBD1 as a possible D gene (6 bases). The V gene's germline CDR1 is KGHSH and CDR2 LQKENI. The V end was cut by 1 base, the J end by 1 base, with 7 bases between. CDR3 length: 14 amino acids. The DNA of the CDR3 is TGTGCCAGCTCACCACTGACAGGGAACACTGAAGCTTTCTTT. It translates to CASSPLTGNTEAFF.

This rearrangement joins TRBV6-1 to TRBJ1-2; 7 bases map to TRBD1. This CDR3 region has 13 residues. Germline CDR1 and CDR2: MNHNS and SASEGT. V shed 8 bases, J shed 3 bases, and the junction held 6 bases outside the gene matches. CDR3 sequence reads: CASWQGVDYGYTF. The DNA for the CDR3 is TGTGCCAGCTGGCAGGGGGTCGACTATGGCTACACCTTC.

The J gene is TRBJ2-1, the V gene TRBV15; 9 bases map to TRBD2. V lost 1 base to trimming and J lost 9 bases; unmatched junction nucleotides: 4. Germline lookup yields CDR1 LNHNV and CDR2 YYDKDF (reference sequence). There are 14 residues in the CDR3. The CDR3 DNA reads as TGTGCCACCAGCAGAGGGAGGACTAGCGTTGAGCAGTTCTTC. It codes for CATSRGRTSVEQFF.

The chain is built from TRBV7-9 and TRBJ2-7, with 7 bases matching TRBD1. CDR3 length equals 15 residues. Trimming at V came to 6 bases and at J to 1 base, leaving 9 bases not matched to a gene. CDR1 and CDR2 from the germline V gene are SEHNR and FQNEAQ (reference sequence). CDR3 sequence: CASSQPGGNSYEQYF. CDR3 DNA: TGTGCCAGCAGTCAACCAGGGGGAAATTCCTACGAGCAGTACTTC.

The chain uses TRBV9 and TRBJ2-1, with 9 bases lining up with TRBD2. The germline gives CDR1 SGDLS, CDR2 YYNGEE. The J segment lost 6 bases and the V segment lost 4 bases, leaving 8 bases of the junction unmatched. The CDR3 is made up of 15 amino acids. The CDR3 protein is CASSLNPSGVNEQFF. The CDR3 DNA reads TGTGCCAGCAGCCTAAACCCTAGCGGGGTCAATGAGCAGTTCTTC.

The V call is TRBV15, the J call TRBJ2-7; D gene ambiguous. Germline CDR1 LNHNV, CDR2 YYDKDF (reference sequence). This CDR3 is 13 amino acids long. V was trimmed by 1 base and J by 5 bases, leaving 9 bases between them. The DNA for the CDR3 is TGTGCCACCAGCAGAGTTCAGACTCACGAGCAGTACTTC. Translation gives CATSRVQTHEQYF. The full variable domain, its missing parts supplied by reference TRBV15 and TRBJ2-7, is DAMVIQNPRYQVTQFGKPVTLSCSQTLNHNVMYWYQQKSSQAPKLLFHYYDKDFNNEADTPDNFQSRRPNTSFCFLDIRSPGLGDTAMYLCATSRVQTHEQYFGPGTRLTVT.

CDR3 DNA: TGCGCCAGTATGCGGGAGGGGCTGGCTAATGAAAAACTGTTTTTT. Protein sequence: CASMREGLANEKLFF. The chain is built from TRBV4-1 and TRBJ1-4, with D possibly being TRBD1 (5 bases). The CDR3 runs 15 residues. V was trimmed by 9 bases and J by 3 bases, leaving 17 bases between them. CDR1 is MGHRA and CDR2 is YSYEKL in the germline V gene.

This chain joins TRBV5-1 and TRBJ2-1; TRBD2 matches 9 bases. The CDR3 is 15 residues long. Germline-derived CDR1 and CDR2 are SGHRS and YFSETQ. V trimming: 0 bases; J trimming: 5 bases; junction bases outside the gene matches: 3. The CDR3 sequence: CASSLDAGGHNEQFF. The CDR3 coding sequence is TGCGCCAGCAGCTTGGACGCGGGAGGGCACAATGAGCAGTTCTTC.

V usage is TRBV27 and J usage is TRBJ1-5; 10 nucleotides agree with TRBD1. The CDR3 runs to 13 residues. The V and J ends lost 4 bases and 6 bases, in that order; junction bases with no gene match: 0. Germline V gene sequence: CDR1 MNHEY, CDR2 SMNVEV (reference sequence). The CDR3 reads CASSWTGGQPQHF. The CDR3 nucleotides read TGTGCCAGCAGTTGGACAGGGGGTCAGCCCCAGCATTTT.

The chain joins TRBV4-1 to TRBJ1-1; D call uncertain. Trimming took off 2 bases at V and 0 bases at J, with 4 bases between the two ends. The CDR3 runs 13 residues. CDR1 is MGHRA and CDR2 is YSYEKL in the germline V gene. In DNA, the CDR3 is TGCGCCAGCAGCCAACTAGTGAACACTGAAGCTTTCTTT. As protein: CASSQLVNTEAFF.

This rearrangement joins TRBV29-1 to TRBJ2-7, with 9 bases matching TRBD2. This CDR3 comprises 11 residues. After removal of 7 bases from V and 11 bases from J, the junction contained 9 bases not matched to a gene. The germline V gene has CDR1 SQVTM and CDR2 ANQGSEA. The CDR3 is CSASGATTEYF. In DNA, the CDR3 is TGCAGCGCTAGCGGGGCAACAACGGAGTACTTC.

There are a few counts of this clone. The chain is built from TRBV6-5 and TRBJ2-1, with 8 nucleotides matching TRBD1. V lost 2 bases and J lost 5; bases outside the gene matches: 2. This CDR3 contains 14 residues. Germline V gene data show CDR1 as MNHEY and CDR2 as SVGAGI. The CDR3, as DNA: TGTGCCAGCAGTTACAGGACAGGGCACAATGAGCAGTTCTTC. The encoded protein is CASSYRTGHNEQFF.

Concerning this clone: The identical CDR3 is also encoded by other nucleotide sequences in the sample. V and J are TRBV10-3 and TRBJ1-5; 10 bases fit TRBD1. J gave up 1 base and V 6 bases, and 3 bases lay outside the gene matches. The CDR3 contains 15 residues. Looked up from germline, CDR1 is ENHRY and CDR2 is SYGVKD. This CDR3 reads CAISLDRGSNQPQHF. The DNA of the CDR3 is TGTGCCATCAGCTTGGACAGGGGGAGCAATCAGCCCCAGCATTTT.